This T cell receptor beta chain was profiled in a study of cytomegalovirus exposure and HLA in healthy donors. The wider study: The 90 to 150 validation repertoires, a later analysis reported, used the same platform as the roughly 700 repertoires from the first cohort.

A few counts support this clone. The antigen remains unidentified. The data were produced by immunoSEQ multiplex PCR, yet TCRdb's version contains in-frame clones alone and is incomplete. The table shows about 73,000 clones, with approximately 95% occurring only once. Findings of the study overall: Reports described diagnosis of cytomegalovirus status by the classifier as highly specific and sensitive. The study listed 164 cytomegalovirus-associated TCR beta chains. According to a subsequent analysis, TCR clusters from the first cohort were inclined to appear together in the roughly 120 validation repertoires.

Looked up from germline, CDR1 is SGHVS and CDR2 is FQNEAQ. The CDR3 is made up of 17 amino acids. V dropped 5 bases and J dropped 0 bases, with 17 bases sitting between them. The chain carries TRBV7-8 and TRBJ1-3; no clear D gene. The TCR was taken from a man younger than 35 in good health and CMV-seronegative. What was sequenced was PBMCs. CDR3 bases: TGTGCCAGCAGCCCCCTGGGGAGAGTGACCTCTGGAAACACCATATATTTT. Residues: CASSPLGRVTSGNTIYF.